This T cell receptor beta chain was found in a study of T cells in Graves' hyperthyroidism and ophthalmopathy. Study conclusions and caveats: Model output signaled ophthalmopathy a median roughly 6 months ahead of onset.

Amplification of TCR beta CDR3 regions used RNA as the template. An initial round of RT-PCR targeting the TCR CDR3 relied on the HTBI primer set. TCRdb re-analysed the multiplex PCR reads in MiXCR, keeping a single row per CDR3 protein. The sample carries approximately 370,000 distinct CDR3 sequences, 17% recorded once. Diagnosis rested on symptoms, serum thyroxine and TRAb, thyroid ultrasound, and orbital computed tomography. V was cut by 6 bases and J by 11 bases, with 13 bases left in between. Germline V gene data show CDR1 as MNHEY and CDR2 as SMNVEV (reference sequence). There are 11 residues in the CDR3. Many counts were recorded for this clonotype. Its antigen is currently unknown.

This chain uses TRBV27 with TRBJ1-1, with no clear D. The origin of this receptor is a woman in her 30s with Graves' hyperthyroidism that later progressed to Graves' ophthalmopathy. The specimen sequenced was blood. The CDR3 DNA sequence: TGTGCCAGCAGCAATCGTCGGGCCGCTTTCTTT. Protein product: CASSNRRAAFF.